The sequence of this T cell receptor (beta chain) was determined in a study of T cells in Graves' hyperthyroidism and ophthalmopathy. Germline CDR1 reads SGHAT; CDR2 reads FQNNGV. The V gene end was trimmed by 4 bases and the J gene end by 1 base; junction bases not matched to a gene: 8. The CDR3 has 17 residues. TCR beta CDR3 regions were amplified from RNA transcripts. Carried out on the TCR CDR3, a first-round RT-PCR used the HTBI primer set. One entry per CDR3 protein, called by TCRdb with MiXCR from the multiplex PCR reads. Of 550,000 to 650,000 distinct CDR3 sequences in the sample, approximately 15% were seen once. This clonotype has a handful of counts. Diagnosis of hyperthyroidism was new in patients aged 18 to 65, and its duration was under 2 months.

The sequence was collected from a woman under 40 with Graves' hyperthyroidism that later progressed to Graves' ophthalmopathy. The chain recombines TRBV11-2 with TRBJ2-2; TRBD1 agrees at 8 bases. What was sequenced was blood. CDR3 DNA: TGTGCCAGCAGCTCCCCCCTCGACAGGGGGAACACCGGGGAGCTGTTTTTT. Translated: CASSSPLDRGNTGELFF. Full variable domain (remainder filled in from reference TRBV11-2 and TRBJ2-2): EAGVAQSPRYKIIEKRQSVAFWCNPISGHATLYWYQQILGQGPKLLIQFQNNGVVDDSQLPKDRFSAERLKGVDSTLKIQPAKLEDSAVYLCASSSPLDRGNTGELFFGEGSRLTVL.